A selection of T cell receptor beta chains follows, all from one sample in a study of T cells after yellow fever vaccination. TCRdb reanalysed the 5' RACE reads using MiXCR and keeps one entry per CDR3 protein. The repertoire has 450,000 to 650,000 distinct CDR3 sequences, 13% of them found once; the top ten carry over 11%. The sample consisted of PBMCs, taken on the day of the yellow fever booster vaccination. The source is a young man who received the YFV17D yellow fever vaccine. The CDR3 runs from the conserved cysteine through the conserved F or W. The D gene is left open where the match is weak. Size tells how often a clone was seen (once, few, many) or the class of an expanded clone, and some rows leave it out.

TRBJ1-2	-	-	TRBV5-4	TGTGCCAGCAGCAAACCCCGACAGCGGAACTATGGCTACACCTTC	CASSKPRQRNYGYTF
TRBJ2-2	-	many	TRBV5-1	TGCGCCAGCAGCCTCAACAGGGACTCCGGGGAGCTGTTTTTT	CASSLNRDSGELFF
TRBJ2-2	-	few	TRBV11-2	TGTGCCAGCAGCCGTCCCGGGCTGGCCGGGGAGCTGTTTTTT	CASSRPGLAGELFF
TRBJ2-3	-	few	TRBV5-4	TGTGCCAGCAGCCCTAAGGGGGGCACAGATACGCAGTATTTT	CASSPKGGTDTQYF
TRBJ2-3	TRBD1	-	TRBV5-1	TGCGCCAGCAGCTGGGACAGGGATACGCAGTATTTT	CASSWDRDTQYF
TRBJ2-3	-	few	TRBV12-3/TRBV12-4	TGTGCCAGCACTCCGGCGAGGGTGGCAGATACGCAGTATTTT	CASTPARVADTQYF
TRBJ2-3	-	few	TRBV7-2	TGTGCCAGCAGAGTCTTAGCGGGCACAGATACGCAGTATTTT	CASRVLAGTDTQYF
TRBJ2-3	TRBD2	few	TRBV5-4	TGTGCCAGCAGCTTGGGGACTAGGATCACAGATACGCAGTATTTT	CASSLGTRITDTQYF
TRBJ2-2	-	few	TRBV6-2/TRBV6-3	TGTGCCAGCAGCCGCCAGGGGCGCGTCACCGGGGAGCTGTTTTTT	CASSRQGRVTGELFF
TRBJ2-1	TRBD2	few	TRBV25-1	TGTGCCAGCAGTGACATGGGACTAGCGGGAGTAAAGGGTGAGCAGTTCTTC	CASSDMGLAGVKGEQFF
TRBJ1-1	-	few	TRBV18	TGTGCCAGCTCAACAACCTCGGTTGAAGCTTTCTTT	CASSTTSVEAFF
TRBJ2-5	TRBD2	few	TRBV20-1	TGCAGTGCTAGAGACGGGACTAGCGGTAAAGAGACCCAGTACTTC	CSARDGTSGKETQYF
TRBJ1-1	-	-	TRBV20-1	TGCAGTGCTAGAGGGGGCCCGGCTTTCTTT	CSARGGPAFF
TRBJ2-3	TRBD1	few	TRBV29-1	TGCAGCGTTTTGACAGGGACAGATACGCAGTATTTT	CSVLTGTDTQYF
TRBJ1-4	TRBD1	once	TRBV19	TGTGCCTCCGCGGACAGGGAAAGAGGGGGTAATGAAAAACTGTTTTTT	CASADRERGGNEKLFF
TRBJ2-1	TRBD2	few	TRBV5-4	TGTGCCAGCAGCGGTTTGGGCGGGAGGAGCTCCTACAATGAGCAGTTCTTC	CASSGLGGRSSYNEQFF
TRBJ2-7	-	-	TRBV4-3	TGCGCCAGCAGCCAAGGTCCGGGGACTTACGAGCAGTACTTC	CASSQGPGTYEQYF
TRBJ2-5	TRBD1	few	TRBV25-1	TGTGCCAGCAGCGGGCCCTCGGACAGGGGGCAAGAGACCCAGTACTTC	CASSGPSDRGQETQYF
TRBJ2-5	-	few	TRBV20-1	TGCAGTGCTAGAGACTCCGGCTCCGGGGAGACCCAGTACTTC	CSARDSGSGETQYF
TRBJ2-3	-	few	TRBV7-2	TGTGCCAGCAGCCCCGGGGTTAAAGATACGCAGTATTTT	CASSPGVKDTQYF
TRBJ1-2	-	few	TRBV4-3	TGCGCCAGCAGCCAAGACAGTTGGAGCCCCTATGGCTACACCTTC	CASSQDSWSPYGYTF
TRBJ2-1	-	few	TRBV6-5	TGTGCCAGCAGTTACCCTTACGCGAATGAGCAGTTCTTC	CASSYPYANEQFF
TRBJ2-1	-	-	TRBV27	TGTGCCAGCAGTTACGAGGGTGCGAATGAGCAGTTCTTC	CASSYEGANEQFF
TRBJ2-7	TRBD1	few	TRBV12-3/TRBV12-4	TGTGCCAGCAGTTTTCCCGGGACAGGGTTCCACGAGCAGTACTTC	CASSFPGTGFHEQYF
TRBJ2-3	TRBD1	-	TRBV19	TGTGCCAGTAGTATGGACAGGGGGCGGCTTCTGTATTTT	CASSMDRGRLLYF
TRBJ2-3	TRBD2	-	TRBV12-3/TRBV12-4	TGTGCCAGCAGATCCTCAGCGGGAGGATCGGGCACAGATACGCAGTATTTT	CASRSSAGGSGTDTQYF
TRBJ2-1	TRBD2	few	TRBV6-2/TRBV6-3	TGTGCCAGCAGTTATGTCGGCGGGAGAATTTACAATGAGCAGTTCTTC	CASSYVGGRIYNEQFF
TRBJ1-2	-	many	TRBV28	TGTGCCAGCAGTTTAGGATGGGCGGGCTACACCTTC	CASSLGWAGYTF
TRBJ1-1	TRBD1	-	TRBV3-1	TGTGCCAGCAGCCAAGAATACCGGGACAGGGGGCCTGAAGCTTTCTTT	CASSQEYRDRGPEAFF
TRBJ2-7	-	-	TRBV5-6	TGTGCCATCGGCCCGACGCTACTCCGCTACGAGCAGTACTTC	CAIGPTLLRYEQYF
TRBJ2-6	TRBD1	-	TRBV11-1	TGTGCCAGCAGCTCCGAGGACAGGGTGCTCTCTGGGGCCAACGTCCTGACTTTC	CASSSEDRVLSGANVLTF
TRBJ2-3	-	few	TRBV30	TGTGCCTGGAGTGCCGGGACAGATACGCAGTATTTT	CAWSAGTDTQYF
TRBJ2-5	-	few	TRBV11-2	TGTGCCAGCAGCTTAGCCTGGGCCACTCAAGAGACCCAGTACTTC	CASSLAWATQETQYF
TRBJ1-2	-	few	TRBV14	TGTGCCAGCAGCCAGGAAGGGATCTATGGCTACACCTTC	CASSQEGIYGYTF
TRBJ2-3	-	few	TRBV7-2	TGTGCCAGCAGTCTACATACTGCGACAGATACGCAGTATTTT	CASSLHTATDTQYF
TRBJ2-2	TRBD1	few	TRBV12-3/TRBV12-4	TGTGCCAGCAGCACAGACAGGGAGAACACCGGGGAGCTGTTTTTT	CASSTDRENTGELFF
TRBJ1-1	-	few	TRBV29-1	TGCAGCGTTGCAAAGGGTCAGGACGGATGGGGCACTGAAGCTTTCTTT	CSVAKGQDGWGTEAFF
TRBJ1-5	-	-	TRBV18	TGTGCCAGCTCACCAAAGCAGGAAAATCAGCCCCAGCATTTT	CASSPKQENQPQHF
TRBJ1-1	-	few	TRBV12-3/TRBV12-4	TGTGCCAGCAGCCCACAGCGGCGGTCCACTGAAGCTTTCTTT	CASSPQRRSTEAFF
TRBJ2-4	-	-	TRBV7-6	TGTGCCAGCAGCTTAGCACCCAGGGCAGAGTTGGGCAAAAACATTCAGTACTTC	CASSLAPRAELGKNIQYF
TRBJ2-1	TRBD2	few	TRBV5-4	TGTGCCAGCACCAGGACTAGCGGGAGTGCGAGTGAGCAGTTCTTC	CASTRTSGSASEQFF
TRBJ2-5	-	-	TRBV7-9	TGTGCCAGCAGCTTGGTGGTCCCAGGGGAGACCCAGTACTTC	CASSLVVPGETQYF
TRBJ2-1	-	-	TRBV3-1	TGTGCCAGCAGCCCCCGGGAAGCGGCAGAGCAGTTCTTC	CASSPREAAEQFF
TRBJ2-7	-	-	TRBV6-2/TRBV6-3	TGTGCCAGCACGGACGTTTCCTACGAGCAGTACTTC	CASTDVSYEQYF
TRBJ2-1	-	few	TRBV6-6	TGTGCCAGCTACCTGTACAATGAGCAGTTCTTC	CASYLYNEQFF
TRBJ1-2	TRBD1	few	TRBV12-3/TRBV12-4	TGTGCCAGCAGTCAACAGGGGGGTAACGCCTTC	CASSQQGGNAF
TRBJ1-3	-	-	TRBV7-2	TGTGCCAGCAGCTTAGGCGGCACAGGCGGAAACACCATATATTTT	CASSLGGTGGNTIYF
TRBJ2-5	-	many	TRBV5-1	TGCGCCAGCAGCTCTAGAGCTGGCGAGACCCAGTACTTC	CASSSRAGETQYF
TRBJ2-7	TRBD2	-	TRBV15	TGTGCCACCAGCAGAATACCCGGGACTAGCGTCTACGAGCAGTACTTC	CATSRIPGTSVYEQYF
TRBJ2-5	-	few	TRBV30	TGTGCCTGGATCCCCCACCCCGCGTACCAAGAGACCCAGTACTTC	CAWIPHPAYQETQYF
TRBJ2-1	TRBD2	few	TRBV28	TGTGCCAGCAGTTTTGGCGCTAGCGGGAACTGGGCCTACAATGAGCAGTTCTTC	CASSFGASGNWAYNEQFF
TRBJ2-7	TRBD1	-	TRBV5-1	TGCGCCAGCAGCTTGTGGGTAGGGGGCGTCGAGCAGTACTTC	CASSLWVGGVEQYF
TRBJ2-2	-	many	TRBV7-9	TGTGCCAGCAGCTTAGCAGGGTCGGGAGCCGGGGAGCTGTTTTTT	CASSLAGSGAGELFF